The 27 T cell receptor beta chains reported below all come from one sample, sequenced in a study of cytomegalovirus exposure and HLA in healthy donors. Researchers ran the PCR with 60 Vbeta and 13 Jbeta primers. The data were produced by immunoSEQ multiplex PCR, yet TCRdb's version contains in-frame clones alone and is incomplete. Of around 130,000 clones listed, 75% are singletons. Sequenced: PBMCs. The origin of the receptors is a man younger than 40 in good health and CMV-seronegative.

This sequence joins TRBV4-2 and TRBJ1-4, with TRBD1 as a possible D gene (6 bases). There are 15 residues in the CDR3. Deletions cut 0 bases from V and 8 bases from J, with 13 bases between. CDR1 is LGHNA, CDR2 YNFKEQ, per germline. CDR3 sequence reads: CASSQDYQQGEKLFF. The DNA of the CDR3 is TGTGCCAGCAGCCAAGATTACCAACAGGGCGAAAAACTGTTTTTT.

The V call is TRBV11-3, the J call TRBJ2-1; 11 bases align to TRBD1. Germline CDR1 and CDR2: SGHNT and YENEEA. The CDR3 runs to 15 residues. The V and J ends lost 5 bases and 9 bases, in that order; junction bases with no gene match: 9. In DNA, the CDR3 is TGTGCCAGCAGCCCCGGGACAGGGGGGAGGGGTGAGCAGTTCTTC. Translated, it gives CASSPGTGGRGEQFF.

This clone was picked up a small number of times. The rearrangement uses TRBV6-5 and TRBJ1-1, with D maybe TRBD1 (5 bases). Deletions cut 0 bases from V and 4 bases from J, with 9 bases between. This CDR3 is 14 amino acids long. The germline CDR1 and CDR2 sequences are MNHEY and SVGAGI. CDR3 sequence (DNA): TGTGCCAGCAGTTACTCCCAGGGTTTCACTGAAGCTTTCTTT. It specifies CASSYSQGFTEAFF.

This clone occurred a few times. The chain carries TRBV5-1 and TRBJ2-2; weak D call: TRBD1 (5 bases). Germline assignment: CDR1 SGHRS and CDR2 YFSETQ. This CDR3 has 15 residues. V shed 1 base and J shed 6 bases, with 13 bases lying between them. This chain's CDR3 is CASSLLPGKAGELFF. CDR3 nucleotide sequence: TGCGCCAGCAGCTTGCTTCCAGGGAAAGCCGGGGAGCTGTTTTTT.

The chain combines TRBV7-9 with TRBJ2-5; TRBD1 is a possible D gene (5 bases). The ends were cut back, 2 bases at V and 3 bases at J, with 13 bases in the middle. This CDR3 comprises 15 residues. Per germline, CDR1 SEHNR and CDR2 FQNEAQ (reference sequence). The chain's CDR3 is CASSLLGRAEETQYF. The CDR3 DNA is TGTGCCAGCAGCTTATTGGGCAGGGCCGAAGAGACCCAGTACTTC.

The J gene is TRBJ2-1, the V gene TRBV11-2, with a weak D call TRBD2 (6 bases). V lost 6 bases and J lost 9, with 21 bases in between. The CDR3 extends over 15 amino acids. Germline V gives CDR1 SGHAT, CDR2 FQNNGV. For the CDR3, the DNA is TGTGCCAGCAGTTATACCGGGACTCCTCACTTTGAGCAGTTCTTC. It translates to CASSYTGTPHFEQFF.

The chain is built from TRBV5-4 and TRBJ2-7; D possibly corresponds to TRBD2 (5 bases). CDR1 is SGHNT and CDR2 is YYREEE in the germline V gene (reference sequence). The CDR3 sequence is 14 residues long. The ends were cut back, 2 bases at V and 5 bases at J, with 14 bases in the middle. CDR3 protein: CASSFRGSSHEQYF. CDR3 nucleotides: TGTGCCAGCAGCTTCCGAGGGAGTTCCCACGAGCAGTACTTC.

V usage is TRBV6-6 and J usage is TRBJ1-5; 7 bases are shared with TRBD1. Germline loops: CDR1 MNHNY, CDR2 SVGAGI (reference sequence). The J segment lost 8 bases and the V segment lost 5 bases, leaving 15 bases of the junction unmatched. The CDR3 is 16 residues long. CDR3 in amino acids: CASSRSGQSVFEPQHF. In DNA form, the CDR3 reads TGTGCCAGCAGTCGTTCGGGACAGTCCGTTTTTGAGCCCCAGCATTTT.

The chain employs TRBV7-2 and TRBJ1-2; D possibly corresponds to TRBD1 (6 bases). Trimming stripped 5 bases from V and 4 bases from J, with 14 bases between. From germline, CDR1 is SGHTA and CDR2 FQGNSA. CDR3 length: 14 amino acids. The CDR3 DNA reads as TGTGCCAGCAGCCTAAACAGGGAAGGCTATGGCTACACCTTC. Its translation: CASSLNREGYGYTF. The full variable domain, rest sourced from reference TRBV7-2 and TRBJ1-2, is GAGVSQSPSNKVTEKGKDVELRCDPISGHTALYWYRQSLGQGLEFLIYFQGNSAPDKSGLPSDRFSAERTGGSVSTLTIQRTQQEDSAVYLCASSLNREGYGYTFGSGTRLTVV.

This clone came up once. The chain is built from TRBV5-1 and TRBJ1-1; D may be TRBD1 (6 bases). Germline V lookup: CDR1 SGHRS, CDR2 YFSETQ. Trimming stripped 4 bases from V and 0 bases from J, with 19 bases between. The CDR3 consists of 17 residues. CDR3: CASSLRPLTGLNTEAFF. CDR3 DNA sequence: TGCGCCAGCAGCCTCCGCCCATTGACAGGCTTGAACACTGAAGCTTTCTTT.

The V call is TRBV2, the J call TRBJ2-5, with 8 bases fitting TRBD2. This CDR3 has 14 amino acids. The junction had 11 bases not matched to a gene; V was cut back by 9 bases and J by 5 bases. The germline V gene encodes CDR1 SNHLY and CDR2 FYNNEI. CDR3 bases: TGTGCCAGGTCTAGAGCGGGAGATGATGAGACCCAGTACTTC. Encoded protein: CARSRAGDDETQYF.

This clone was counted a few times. The CDR3 is CASSLSRLYTKMNTEAFF. CDR3 in DNA: TGCGCCAGCAGCTTGAGCAGACTCTATACCAAGATGAACACTGAAGCTTTCTTT. J is TRBJ1-1 and V is TRBV5-1; no definite D call. This CDR3 spans 18 amino acids. V lost 1 base to trimming and J lost 0 bases, with 19 bases between them. Germline V gene lookup returns CDR1 SGHRS and CDR2 YFSETQ.

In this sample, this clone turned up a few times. CDR3 sequence reads: CASSFPPKNTGELFF. Written as DNA, the CDR3 is TGTGCCAGCAGCTTCCCCCCCAAGAACACCGGGGAGCTGTTTTTT. The chain employs TRBV7-9 and TRBJ2-2; D remains unclear. V lost 3 bases and J lost 1, with 9 bases in between. Germline assignment: CDR1 SEHNR and CDR2 FQNEAQ (reference sequence). The CDR3 is 15 amino acids.

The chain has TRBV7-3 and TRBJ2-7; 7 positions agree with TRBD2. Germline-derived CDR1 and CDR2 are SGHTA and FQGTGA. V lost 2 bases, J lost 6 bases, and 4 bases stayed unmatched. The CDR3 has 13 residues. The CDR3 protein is CASSLGGRAEQYF. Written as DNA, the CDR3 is TGTGCCAGCAGCTTAGGTGGGAGGGCCGAGCAGTACTTC.

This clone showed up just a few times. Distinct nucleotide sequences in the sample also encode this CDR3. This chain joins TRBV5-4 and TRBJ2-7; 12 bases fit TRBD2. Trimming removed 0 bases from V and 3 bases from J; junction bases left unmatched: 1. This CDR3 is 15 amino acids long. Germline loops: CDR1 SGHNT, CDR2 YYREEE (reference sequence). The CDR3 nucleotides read TGTGCCAGCAGCTTGGGGACTAGCGGGGTCTACGAGCAGTACTTC. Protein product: CASSLGTSGVYEQYF.

CDR3 loop: CASSPLRTGRTEAFF. The CDR3 DNA reads TGTGCCAGCAGTCCCCTCAGGACAGGGAGGACTGAAGCTTTCTTT. The genes are TRBV27 and TRBJ1-1, with 8 nucleotides matching TRBD1. The trim removed 5 bases at V and 5 bases at J, leaving 10 bases unmatched. This CDR3 region has 15 residues. Per germline, CDR1 MNHEY and CDR2 SMNVEV (reference sequence).

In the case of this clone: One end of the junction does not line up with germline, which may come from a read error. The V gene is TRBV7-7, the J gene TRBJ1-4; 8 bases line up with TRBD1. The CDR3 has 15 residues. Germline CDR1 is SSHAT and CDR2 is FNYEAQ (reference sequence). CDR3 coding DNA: TGTGCTAGCAGCTTAGGCACAGGGGGTAACGAAAAACTGTTTTTT. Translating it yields CASSLGTGGNEKLFF.

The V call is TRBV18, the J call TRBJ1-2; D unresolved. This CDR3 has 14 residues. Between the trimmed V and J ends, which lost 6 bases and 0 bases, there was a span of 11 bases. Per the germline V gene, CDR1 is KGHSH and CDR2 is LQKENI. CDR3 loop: CASSTTGTNYGYTF. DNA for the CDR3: TGTGCCAGCTCCACCACCGGGACTAACTATGGCTACACCTTC. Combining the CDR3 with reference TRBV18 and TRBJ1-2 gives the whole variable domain NAGVMQNPRHLVRRRGQEARLRCSPMKGHSHVYWYRQLPEEGLKFMVYLQKENIIDESGMPKERFSAEFPKEGPSILRIQQVVRGDSAAYFCASSTTGTNYGYTFGSGTRLTVV.

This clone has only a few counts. CDR3 sequence reads: CASVPGASAANEKLFF. The CDR3 nucleotides read TGTGCCTCAGTACCAGGGGCATCAGCGGCTAATGAAAAACTGTTTTTT. This sequence joins TRBV30 and TRBJ1-4; D might be TRBD1 (6 bases). The germline V gene has CDR1 GTSNPN and CDR2 SVGIG (reference sequence). V was pared by 7 bases and J by 3 bases, with 21 bases between. The CDR3 is made up of 16 amino acids.

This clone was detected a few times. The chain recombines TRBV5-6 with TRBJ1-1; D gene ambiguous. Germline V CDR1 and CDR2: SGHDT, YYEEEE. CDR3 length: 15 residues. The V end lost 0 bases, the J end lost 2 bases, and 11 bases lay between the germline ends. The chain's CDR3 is CASSLAWGVNTEAFF. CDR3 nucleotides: TGTGCCAGCAGCTTGGCCTGGGGAGTTAACACTGAAGCTTTCTTT.

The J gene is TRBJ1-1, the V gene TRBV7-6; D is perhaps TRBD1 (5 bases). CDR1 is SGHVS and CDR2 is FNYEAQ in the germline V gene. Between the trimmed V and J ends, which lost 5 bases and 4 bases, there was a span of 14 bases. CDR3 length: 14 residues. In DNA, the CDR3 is TGTGCCAGCAGCGGGGGTTGGGGGGGCACTGAAGCTTTCTTT. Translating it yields CASSGGWGGTEAFF.

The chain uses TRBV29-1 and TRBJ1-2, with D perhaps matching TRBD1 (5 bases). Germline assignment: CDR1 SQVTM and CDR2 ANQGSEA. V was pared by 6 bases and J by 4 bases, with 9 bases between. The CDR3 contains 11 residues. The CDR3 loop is CSVGEIYGYTF. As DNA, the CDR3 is TGCAGCGTAGGGGAAATCTATGGCTACACCTTC.

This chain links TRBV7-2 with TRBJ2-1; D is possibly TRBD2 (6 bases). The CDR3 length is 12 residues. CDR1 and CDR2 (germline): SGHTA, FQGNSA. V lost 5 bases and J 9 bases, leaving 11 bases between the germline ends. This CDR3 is CASSKDGGEQFF. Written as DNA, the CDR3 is TGTGCCAGCAGCAAGGACGGGGGTGAGCAGTTCTTC.

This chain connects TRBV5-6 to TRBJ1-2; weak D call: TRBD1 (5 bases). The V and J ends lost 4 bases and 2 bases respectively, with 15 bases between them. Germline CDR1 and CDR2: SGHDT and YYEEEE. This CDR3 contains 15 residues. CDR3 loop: CASSRMTAPNYGYTF. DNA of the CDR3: TGTGCCAGCAGCCGAATGACAGCCCCCAACTATGGCTACACCTTC.

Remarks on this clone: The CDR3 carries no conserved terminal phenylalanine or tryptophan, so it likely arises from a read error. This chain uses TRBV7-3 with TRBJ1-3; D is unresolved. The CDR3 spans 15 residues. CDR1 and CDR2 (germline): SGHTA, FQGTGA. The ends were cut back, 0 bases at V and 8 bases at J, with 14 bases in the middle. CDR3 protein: CASSLTAGEKDTIYV. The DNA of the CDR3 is TGTGCCAGCAGCTTAACGGCCGGTGAGAAGGACACCATATATGTT.

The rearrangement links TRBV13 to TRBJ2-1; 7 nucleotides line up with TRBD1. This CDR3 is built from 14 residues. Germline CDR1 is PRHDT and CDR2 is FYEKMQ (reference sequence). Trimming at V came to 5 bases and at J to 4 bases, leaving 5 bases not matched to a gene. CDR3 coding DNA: TGTGCCAGCAGCCCCGGGACAGAGTACAATGAGCAGTTCTTC. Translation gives CASSPGTEYNEQFF.

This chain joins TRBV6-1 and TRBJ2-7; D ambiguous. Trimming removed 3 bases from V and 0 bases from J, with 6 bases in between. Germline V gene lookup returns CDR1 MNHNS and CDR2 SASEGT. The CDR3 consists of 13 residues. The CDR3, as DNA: TGTGCCAGCAGTGATGGCAGCTCCTACGAGCAGTACTTC. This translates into CASSDGSSYEQYF.